The T cell receptor beta chain described here comes from a study of chemoradiotherapy in HPV16-positive cancers. Study-wide context: Candidate HPV-specific T-cell clones and common TCR motifs came from functional assays in a couple of HPV16-positive patients.

Only in-frame clones appear in the TCRdb table, and some are missing; sequencing was by immunoSEQ multiplex PCR. The sample lists 650 to 800 clones, 20% occurring once. Per the germline V gene, CDR1 is SGHRS and CDR2 is YFSETQ. The CDR3 is made up of 15 amino acids. Trimming removed 4 bases at V and 2 bases at J, with 14 bases between. Sampling was done from a patient who underwent chemoradiotherapy. This chain connects TRBV5-1 to TRBJ2-3; D unclear. This clonotype was sampled from a human donor with HPV-associated anogenital cancer. The CDR3 reads CASSGGGSYTDTQYF. The CDR3 DNA reads TGCGCCAGCAGCGGCGGTGGATCATACACAGATACGCAGTATTTT.